A selection of T cell receptor beta chains follows, all from one sample in a study of Graves' ophthalmopathy and Graves' hyperthyroidism. TCRdb processed the multiplex PCR reads anew with MiXCR; each CDR3 protein has one entry. The sample records about 210,000 distinct CDR3 sequences, under 30% being singletons. Input material: peripheral blood. These receptors all come from a man over 45 with Graves' ophthalmopathy. CDR3s include the opening cysteine and the closing phenylalanine or tryptophan. The D gene is left open where the match is weak. Clone size is not always given. Where it is, it says once, few, many or a class for expanded clones.

V gene: TRBV28
D gene: TRBD1
J gene: TRBJ1-2
clone size: -
CDR3 DNA: TGTGCCACCAGTATCGGACAGGGTGGCTACACCTTC
CDR3 protein: CATSIGQGGYTF

V gene: TRBV12-3/TRBV12-4
D gene: -
J gene: TRBJ2-2
clone size: many
CDR3 DNA: TGTGCCAGCAGGGCCATGAGCACCGGGGAGCTGTTTTTT
CDR3 protein: CASRAMSTGELFF

V gene: TRBV6-2/TRBV6-3
D gene: -
J gene: TRBJ2-7
clone size: -
CDR3 DNA: TGTGCCAGCAGTTACGACAAGGTGAGCTCCTACGAGCAGTACTTC
CDR3 protein: CASSYDKVSSYEQYF

V gene: TRBV6-2/TRBV6-3
D gene: TRBD2
J gene: TRBJ2-2
clone size: -
CDR3 DNA: TGTGCCGGCAGTTACTCAGCGGGAGGGAACACCGGGGAGCTGTTTTTT
CDR3 protein: CAGSYSAGGNTGELFF

V gene: TRBV2
D gene: -
J gene: TRBJ1-5
clone size: -
CDR3 DNA: TGTGCCAGCAGTGGGGACGGGAGCAATCAGCCCCAGCATTTT
CDR3 protein: CASSGDGSNQPQHF

V gene: TRBV7-2
D gene: TRBD2
J gene: TRBJ2-5
clone size: many
CDR3 DNA: TGTGCCAGCAGCTTAGGGGTGGCTAGCGGGAGGTCGTGGGAGACCCAGTACTTC
CDR3 protein: CASSLGVASGRSWETQYF

V gene: TRBV12-3/TRBV12-4
D gene: -
J gene: TRBJ1-6
clone size: -
CDR3 DNA: TGTGCCAGCAGTCAAGGGCTTAGGGATTCACCCCTCCACTTT
CDR3 protein: CASSQGLRDSPLHF

V gene: TRBV24-1
D gene: TRBD2
J gene: TRBJ2-7
clone size: many
CDR3 DNA: TGTGCCACCAGTGGCCCCCGGACTAGCGGGTCCTACGAGCAGTACTTC
CDR3 protein: CATSGPRTSGSYEQYF

V gene: TRBV11-3
D gene: -
J gene: TRBJ2-5
clone size: once
CDR3 DNA: TGTGCCAGCAGCTACAAAAGGGAGACCCAGCACTTC
CDR3 protein: CASSYKRETQHF

V gene: TRBV27
D gene: TRBD1
J gene: TRBJ1-5
clone size: -
CDR3 DNA: TGTGCCAGCAGCTGGACAGGGGACGGTCAGCCCCAGCATTTT
CDR3 protein: CASSWTGDGQPQHF

V gene: TRBV28
D gene: TRBD1
J gene: TRBJ2-7
clone size: many
CDR3 DNA: TGTGCCAGCAGGGGCGACAGGGACAGGGGCTACGAGCAGTACTTC
CDR3 protein: CASRGDRDRGYEQYF

V gene: TRBV12-3/TRBV12-4
D gene: -
J gene: TRBJ2-7
clone size: many
CDR3 DNA: TGTACCAGCACAATAGGGAGGAAAGCCTACGAGCAGTACTTC
CDR3 protein: CTSTIGRKAYEQYF

V gene: TRBV19
D gene: TRBD2
J gene: TRBJ2-7
clone size: many
CDR3 DNA: TGTGCCAGCTCCGGGACTAGCGGAGTCTACGAGCAGTACTTC
CDR3 protein: CASSGTSGVYEQYF

V gene: TRBV7-8
D gene: TRBD2
J gene: TRBJ2-7
clone size: -
CDR3 DNA: TGTGCCAGCAGCTTGGCGGGAGGAGGCTCCTACGAGCAGTACTTC
CDR3 protein: CASSLAGGGSYEQYF

V gene: TRBV18
D gene: TRBD2
J gene: TRBJ2-2
clone size: many
CDR3 DNA: TGTGCCAGCTCACCTGGACTAGCGGTGAACACCGGGGAGCTGTTTTTT
CDR3 protein: CASSPGLAVNTGELFF

V gene: TRBV6-5
D gene: -
J gene: TRBJ2-6
clone size: many
CDR3 DNA: TGTGCTTCCGGGTGGAGCTCTGGGGCCAACGTCCTGACTTTC
CDR3 protein: CASGWSSGANVLTF

V gene: TRBV2
D gene: TRBD2
J gene: TRBJ2-5
clone size: many
CDR3 DNA: TGTGCCAGCGGACTAGCGGGAGGAGAGACCCAGTACTTC
CDR3 protein: CASGLAGGETQYF

V gene: TRBV7-9
D gene: TRBD2
J gene: TRBJ2-7
clone size: many
CDR3 DNA: TGTGCCAGCAGCTTAGCTAGCGGGACCTACGAGCAGTACTTC
CDR3 protein: CASSLASGTYEQYF

V gene: TRBV7-8
D gene: TRBD1
J gene: TRBJ2-7
clone size: many
CDR3 DNA: TGTGCCAGCAGCTTAGGGGACAGCGCCTACGAGCAGTACTTC
CDR3 protein: CASSLGDSAYEQYF

V gene: TRBV20-1
D gene: -
J gene: TRBJ2-3
clone size: many
CDR3 DNA: TGCAGTGCTCGGACTTTAACCACAGATACGCAGTATTTT
CDR3 protein: CSARTLTTDTQYF

V gene: TRBV6-5
D gene: -
J gene: TRBJ1-1
clone size: -
CDR3 DNA: TGTGCCAGCAGTTACTCGCGGGCAGGCGAAGCTTTCTTT
CDR3 protein: CASSYSRAGEAFF